This T cell receptor beta chain was documented in a study of T cells expressing NK-cell markers. After re-calling the 5' RACE reads, TCRdb lists one entry per CDR3 protein, DNA absent. The specimen's table records about 260,000 distinct CDR3 sequences. Germline values: CDR1 SQVTM, CDR2 ANQGSEA. The CDR3 spans 14 residues. This TCR was sampled from a man aged 18-30 years in good health. This chain connects TRBV29-1 to TRBJ1-5; the D gene TCRdb calls, TRBD1, cannot be checked with no DNA. The material sequenced was blood T cells: a sorted CD56 or NKG2C T cell subset, CD4+ or CD8+ T cells, or bulk PBMC T cells (not recorded which). CDR3 amino acids: CSVGPGGIDQPQHF.